A selection of T cell receptor beta chains follows, all from one sample in a study of shared clonotypes between healthy human individuals. Sequencing used immunoSEQ multiplex PCR; TCRdb keeps in-frame clones, though not all of them. The sample yields about 1.5 million clones, 98% seen once. The sample taken for sequencing was naive CD4+ T cells sorted from blood. These TCRs come from a man under 40 in good health. CDR3s include the opening cysteine and the closing phenylalanine or tryptophan. D genes are given only for firm matches. Not all rows give a size; the values are once, few, many and, for expanded clones, a class.

j_gene,abundance,v_gene,d_gene,CDR3nt,CDR3aa
TRBJ2-2,-,TRBV5-4,TRBD2,TGTGCCAGCAGCCGTTTAGCGGGACGTGACACCGGGGAGCTGTTTTTT,CASSRLAGRDTGELFF
TRBJ2-1,-,TRBV2,TRBD2,TGTGCCAGCCGAAATAGCGGGAGCTCCTACAATGAGCAGTTCTTC,CASRNSGSSYNEQFF
TRBJ2-7,-,TRBV6-1,-,TGTGCCAGCAGTGAATTTACGGGGAGCGAGCAGTACTTC,CASSEFTGSEQYF
TRBJ2-5,-,TRBV5-6,TRBD2,TGTGCCAGCAGCAAACTAGCGGGAGATTTAAAGACCCAGTACTTC,CASSKLAGDLKTQYF
TRBJ2-1,-,TRBV10-2,TRBD2,TGCGCCAGCAACCTAGCGGGAGCGTCCTACAATGAGCAGTTCTTC,CASNLAGASYNEQFF
TRBJ2-3,-,TRBV30,TRBD2,TGTGCCTGGAGTGTGCCCGGGAGGGCCGCTACGCAGTATTTT,CAWSVPGRAATQYF
TRBJ2-3,once,TRBV27,-,TGTGCCAGCAGTCCCAGGGAGGGGGCCGCAGATACGCAGTATTTT,CASSPREGAADTQYF
TRBJ2-7,-,TRBV5-1,TRBD1,TGCGCCAGCAGCACCCTCTCCGGGACAGGGCACGAGCAGTACTTC,CASSTLSGTGHEQYF
TRBJ1-1,-,TRBV19,-,TGTGCCAGTAGTATAGTATGGGGGACTGAAGCTTTCTTT,CASSIVWGTEAFF
TRBJ2-7,-,TRBV19,-,TGTGCCAGTAGTATTAGGATACGGAACTACGAGCAGTACTTC,CASSIRIRNYEQYF
TRBJ1-1,-,TRBV7-8,TRBD1,TGTGCCAGCAGCCTTGGGACAGGAACGACTTTGAACACTGAAGCTTTCTTT,CASSLGTGTTLNTEAFF
TRBJ2-5,-,TRBV6-1,-,TGTGCCAGCAGGGGACACCAAGAGACCCAGTACTTC,CASRGHQETQYF
TRBJ2-3,-,TRBV4-1,-,TGCGCCAGCAGCCTGGGGACTCTCTTCACAGATACGCAGTATTTT,CASSLGTLFTDTQYF
TRBJ2-3,-,TRBV5-1,-,TGCGCCAGCAGCTCTGTAGGACCCCGGACAGATACGCAGTATTTT,CASSSVGPRTDTQYF
TRBJ1-1,-,TRBV5-1,-,TGCGCCAGCAGCTCCATCTTTGGGGCTTTCTTT,CASSSIFGAFF
TRBJ2-2,-,TRBV7-9,TRBD2,TGTGCCAGCAGCTATAATTTAGCGGGAGGGCCGGTCGGGGAGCTGTTTTTT,CASSYNLAGGPVGELFF